This T cell receptor (beta chain) derives from a study of metastatic and nonmetastatic thyroid tumors (TCRdb year 2020). A note on the overall study: Repertoires from peripheral blood and from tumor or nodule tissue samples of malignant and benign thyroid patients were compared.

No treatment had been received by any patient before thyroid surgery. The study retrospectively analysed patient clinical samples collected from about 2012 to 2018 using T-cell receptor beta sequencing. What the study reported, not specific to this receptor: In both blood and tumor samples, TCR beta diversity was reported to be significantly higher in malignant tumors than in benign nodules.

Of note for this clone: It lacks a known antigen. No much larger clonotype is one base removed from it; base qualities were not supplied.

The library was obtained by PCR. TCRdb records Illumina HiSeq 4000 as the sequencer. High-throughput sequencing was used to profile the TCR beta-chain CDR3 region of each patient. Regarding the original processing steps: CDR3 differences across clinicopathological groups were used to build a classifier for discriminating distant-metastatic papillary thyroid cancer patients. The Shannon index was used to assess repertoire diversity, and the Morisita-Horn index was used to assess tumor-blood repertoire similarity. TCRdb reran the public reads through fastp at Q25 and MiXCR, keeping productive beta chains. TCRdb, not the original authors, processed these V and J calls. The table for this sample lists some 15,000 clones; approximately 31% of them were counted only once. Jointly, the top ten make up about 19% of the sample. V drops 0 bases and J drops 2 bases, leaving 13 bases in between. According to the germline V gene, CDR1 reads SGHRS and CDR2 reads YFSETQ. The CDR3 goes from the cysteine to the phenylalanine over 16 residues. Kept here is only the CDR3 DNA, which spans 48 bases and is read in frame from base 1.

The chain is encoded by TRBV5-1 joined to TRBJ2-3, with TRBD2 as a weak D call on 5 bases. The sequence came from a female donor with papillary thyroid cancer or a benign thyroid nodule (not recorded which). Some clones in this sample may be carry-over from other donors' samples. The specimen was tumor tissue. The CDR3 protein: CASSLGTRAITDTQYF. The DNA sequence is TGCGCCAGCAGCTTGGGGACGAGGGCCATCACAGATACGCAGTATTTT.